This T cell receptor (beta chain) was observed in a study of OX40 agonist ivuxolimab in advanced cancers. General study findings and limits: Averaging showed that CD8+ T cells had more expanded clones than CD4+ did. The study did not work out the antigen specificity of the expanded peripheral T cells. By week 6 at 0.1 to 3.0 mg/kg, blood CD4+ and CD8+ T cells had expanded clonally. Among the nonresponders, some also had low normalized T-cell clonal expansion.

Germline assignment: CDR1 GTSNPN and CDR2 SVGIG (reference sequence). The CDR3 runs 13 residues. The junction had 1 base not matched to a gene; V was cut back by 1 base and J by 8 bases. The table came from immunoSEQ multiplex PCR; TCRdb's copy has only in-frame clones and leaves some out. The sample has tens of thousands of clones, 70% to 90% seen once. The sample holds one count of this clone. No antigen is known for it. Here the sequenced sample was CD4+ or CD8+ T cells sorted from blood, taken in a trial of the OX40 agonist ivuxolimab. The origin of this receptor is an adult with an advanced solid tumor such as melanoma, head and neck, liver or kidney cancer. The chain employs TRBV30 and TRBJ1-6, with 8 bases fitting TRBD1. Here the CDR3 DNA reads TGTGCCTGGAGTGGACAGGGGTATTCACCCCTCCACTTT. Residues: CAWSGQGYSPLHF.